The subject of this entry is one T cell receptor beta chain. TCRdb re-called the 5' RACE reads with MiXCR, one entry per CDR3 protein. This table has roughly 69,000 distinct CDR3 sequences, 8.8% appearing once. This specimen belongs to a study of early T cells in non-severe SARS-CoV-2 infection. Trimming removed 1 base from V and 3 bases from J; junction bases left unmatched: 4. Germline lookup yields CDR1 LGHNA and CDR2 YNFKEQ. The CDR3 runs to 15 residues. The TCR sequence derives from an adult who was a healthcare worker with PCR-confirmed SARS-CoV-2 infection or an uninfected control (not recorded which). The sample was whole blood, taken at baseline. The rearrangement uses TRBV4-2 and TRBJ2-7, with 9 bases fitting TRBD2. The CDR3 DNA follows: TGTGCCAGCAGCCAAGTTGGCGGGAGGGGCTACGAGCAGTACTTC. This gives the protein CASSQVGGRGYEQYF.